Listed below are T cell receptor beta chains from one sample, sequenced in a study of cytomegalovirus exposure and HLA in healthy donors. The repertoire was sequenced with immunoSEQ multiplex PCR; TCRdb's copy has only in-frame clones and lacks some. Of approximately 100,000 clones in the sample, about four fifths were seen once. The sample taken for sequencing was PBMCs. The receptors stem from a man aged 18-30 years in good health and CMV-seropositive. The conserved cysteine and the conserved F or W are not part of the CDR3 here.

v_gene	j_gene	CDR3aa
TRBV7-9	TRBJ2-7	ASSLWPYEQY
TRBV5-6	TRBJ2-1	ASSFNPTGKDEQF
TRBV19	TRBJ2-7	ASSMIQGQGSSYEQY
TRBV6-5	TRBJ1-1	ASSYSTDRGTEAF
TRBV28	TRBJ2-1	ASRRSYNEQF
TRBV19	TRBJ2-7	ASSAGTGETYEQY
TRBV30	TRBJ1-3	AWSSRGNTIY
TRBV19	TRBJ2-7	ASSIVVGTIYEQY
TRBV2	TRBJ2-3	ASTSGGAGDTQY
TRBV18	TRBJ1-2	ASSPKIQGQRSYT